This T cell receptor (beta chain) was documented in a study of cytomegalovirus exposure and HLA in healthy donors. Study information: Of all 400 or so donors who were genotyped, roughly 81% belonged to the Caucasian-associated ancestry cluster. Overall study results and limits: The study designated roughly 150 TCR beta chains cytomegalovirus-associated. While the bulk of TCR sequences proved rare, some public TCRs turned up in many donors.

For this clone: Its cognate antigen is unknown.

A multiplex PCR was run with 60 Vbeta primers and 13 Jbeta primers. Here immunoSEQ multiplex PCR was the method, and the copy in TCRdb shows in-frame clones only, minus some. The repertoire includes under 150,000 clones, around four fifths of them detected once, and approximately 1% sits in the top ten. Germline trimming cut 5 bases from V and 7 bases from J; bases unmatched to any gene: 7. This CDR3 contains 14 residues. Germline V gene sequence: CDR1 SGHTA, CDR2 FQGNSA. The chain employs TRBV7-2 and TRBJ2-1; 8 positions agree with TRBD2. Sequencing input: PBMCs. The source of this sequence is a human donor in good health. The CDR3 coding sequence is TGTGCCAGCAGCCCCGGGGGGGCAAGAAATGAGCAGTTCTTC. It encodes CASSPGGARNEQFF.